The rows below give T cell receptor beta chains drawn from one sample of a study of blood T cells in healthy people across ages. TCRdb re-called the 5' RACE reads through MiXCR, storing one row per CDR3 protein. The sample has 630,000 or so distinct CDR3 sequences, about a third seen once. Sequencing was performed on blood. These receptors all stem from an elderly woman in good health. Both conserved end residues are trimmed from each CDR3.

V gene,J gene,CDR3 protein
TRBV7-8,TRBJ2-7,ASTLFSTGVTYEQY
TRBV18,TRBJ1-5,ASSGQGKQPQH
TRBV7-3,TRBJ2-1,ASSLYVGVDEQV
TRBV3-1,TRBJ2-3,ASSQELQGVGTDTQY
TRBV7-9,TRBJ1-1,ASSPLWGENTEAF
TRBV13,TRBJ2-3,ASSQDTVKQY
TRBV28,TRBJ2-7,ASRSGRNEQY
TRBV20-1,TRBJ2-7,SASPGQSYEQY
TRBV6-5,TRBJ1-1,ASRGTGPNTEAF
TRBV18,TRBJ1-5,ASSPVRILDRVSNQPQH
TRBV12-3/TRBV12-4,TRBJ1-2,ASSRQVYDGYT
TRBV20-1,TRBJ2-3,SAPLSGGAVFTDTQY
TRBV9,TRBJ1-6,ASSVDEVRLNSPLH
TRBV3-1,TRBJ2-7,ASSSANEQY
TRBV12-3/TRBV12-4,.,ASSFSGQGSYNEQY